This entry concerns a single T cell receptor (beta chain). This sample was taken from a study of OX40 agonist ivuxolimab in advanced cancers. The CDR3 has 11 residues. V dropped 6 bases and J dropped 9 bases, with 9 bases sitting between them. Germline assignment: CDR1 SGHVS and CDR2 FQNEAQ. Only in-frame clones appear in the TCRdb table, and some are missing; sequencing was by immunoSEQ multiplex PCR. The sample lists 77,000 or so clones, 92% occurring once. The receptor was isolated from an adult with an advanced solid tumor such as melanoma, head and neck, liver or kidney cancer. The chain has TRBV7-8 and TRBJ2-1, with a weak D call TRBD1 (6 bases). This specimen was CD4+ or CD8+ T cells sorted from blood, taken in a trial of the OX40 agonist ivuxolimab. The CDR3 coding sequence is TGTGCCAGCAGTATAGGGGGTGAGCAGTTCTTC. It specifies CASSIGGEQFF.